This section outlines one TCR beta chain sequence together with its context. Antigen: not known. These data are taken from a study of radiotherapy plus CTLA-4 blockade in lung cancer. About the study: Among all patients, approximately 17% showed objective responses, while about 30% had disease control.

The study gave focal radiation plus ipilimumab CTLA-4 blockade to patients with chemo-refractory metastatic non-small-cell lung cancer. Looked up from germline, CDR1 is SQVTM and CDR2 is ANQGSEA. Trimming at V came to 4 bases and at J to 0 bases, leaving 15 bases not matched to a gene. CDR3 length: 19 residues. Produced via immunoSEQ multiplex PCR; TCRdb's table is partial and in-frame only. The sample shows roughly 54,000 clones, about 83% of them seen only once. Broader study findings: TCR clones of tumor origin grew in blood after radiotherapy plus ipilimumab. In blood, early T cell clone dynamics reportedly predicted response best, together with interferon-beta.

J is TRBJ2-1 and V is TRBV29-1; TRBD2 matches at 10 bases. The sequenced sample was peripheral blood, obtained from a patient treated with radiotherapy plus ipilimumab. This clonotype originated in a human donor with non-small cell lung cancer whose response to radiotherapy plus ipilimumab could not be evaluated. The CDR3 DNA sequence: TGCAGCGTTGGGGATCTAGCGGGAGTAGATTTTGGCTCCTACAATGAGCAGTTCTTC. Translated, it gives CSVGDLAGVDFGSYNEQFF.